This T cell receptor beta chain was obtained from a study of cytomegalovirus exposure and HLA in healthy donors. The CDR3 length is 15 residues. From germline, CDR1 is MNHEY and CDR2 SVGAGI. Trimming cost V 0 bases and J 3 bases, with 11 bases left between them. Some clones are missing from TCRdb's copy, which holds only in-frame ones; the method was immunoSEQ multiplex PCR. The sample contains under 200,000 clones, around 88% of which appear only once. What was sequenced was PBMCs. The TCR comes from a woman between 18 and 30 years old in good health and CMV-seronegative. The rearrangement uses TRBV6-5 and TRBJ1-1; D gene ambiguous. The CDR3 DNA follows: TGTGCCAGCAGTTACTCACGGTTCGGGGACACTGAAGCTTTCTTT. The encoded protein is CASSYSRFGDTEAFF.